These 15 T cell receptor beta chains share one sample of origin, sequenced in a study of neoadjuvant nivolumab and ipilimumab in lung cancer. Repertoires were generated with immunoSEQ multiplex PCR, while TCRdb's copy carries only in-frame clones and drops some. The table has tens of thousands of clones, approximately 92% seen once; the top ten hold around 2.2%. The sample here was peripheral blood, taken after neoadjuvant nivolumab, alone or with ipilimumab, at or shortly before surgery. The receptors were sampled from an adult with non-small cell lung cancer.

A word on this clone: One end of the junction is discordant with germline, which a read error may explain. The gene calls are TRBV27 and TRBJ2-6; D gene ambiguous. The CDR3 covers 12 residues. Germline values: CDR1 MNHEY, CDR2 SMNVEV (reference sequence). CDR3 region: CRSLSGANVLTF. The CDR3 DNA sequence: TGCCGGAGCCTCTCTGGGGCCAACGTCCTGACTTTC.

The CDR3 here is CASGSLSSPGITGELFF. As DNA, the CDR3 is TGTGCTAGTGGTTCCTTATCGTCCCCAGGGATCACCGGGGAGCTGTTTTTT. The chain combines TRBV12-5 with TRBJ2-2; tentatively, D is TRBD1 (5 bases). The germline CDR1 and CDR2 sequences are LGHNT and FRNRAP. V was cut by 4 bases and J by 4 bases, with 19 bases left in between. The length of the CDR3 is 17 residues.

This chain connects TRBV5-4 to TRBJ2-7, with 10 bases lining up with TRBD1. The J segment lost 3 bases and the V segment lost 0 bases, leaving 3 bases of the junction unmatched. Germline V CDR1 and CDR2: SGHNT, YYREEE (reference sequence). This CDR3 contains 15 residues. CDR3 sequence reads: CASSLGQGADYEQYF. The CDR3 DNA reads TGTGCCAGCAGCTTGGGACAGGGGGCCGACTACGAGCAGTACTTC.

This sequence joins TRBV29-1 and TRBJ1-1; D is perhaps TRBD1 (5 bases). This CDR3 spans 14 amino acids. Germline V gene sequence: CDR1 SQVTM, CDR2 ANQGSEA. V gave up 4 bases and J gave up 6 bases, with 18 bases separating them. The CDR3, as DNA: TGCAGCGTTGGACGGAGAAGAGACAGTTCTGAAGCTTTCTTT. Amino acids: CSVGRRRDSSEAFF.

The chain combines TRBV29-1 with TRBJ2-5; tentatively, D is TRBD1 (6 bases). Between the trimmed V and J ends, which lost 6 bases and 5 bases, there was a span of 19 bases. CDR3 length: 14 amino acids. Germline-derived CDR1 and CDR2 are SQVTM and ANQGSEA. The CDR3 sequence is CSVQGGRSRETQYF. CDR3 coding DNA: TGCAGCGTCCAAGGGGGTCGTTCGAGGGAGACCCAGTACTTC.

The sample holds one count of this clone. The chain combines TRBV19 with TRBJ1-5; weak D call: TRBD1 (6 bases). CDR1 is LNHDA and CDR2 is SQIVND in the germline V gene (reference sequence). Trimming took off 3 bases at V and 4 bases at J, with 10 bases between the two ends. The CDR3 is made up of 14 amino acids. The CDR3 here is CASSMQGRNQPQHF. CDR3 bases: TGTGCCAGTAGTATGCAGGGGCGAAATCAGCCCCAGCATTTT.

This sequence joins TRBV7-6 and TRBJ2-7; 10 bases agree with TRBD2. Germline V gene data show CDR1 as SGHVS and CDR2 as FNYEAQ. The CDR3 spans 18 residues. V was clipped by 1 base and J by 3 bases; unmatched bases: 12. CDR3 loop: CASSLVPAGGRGDYEQYF. CDR3 DNA: TGTGCCAGCAGCTTAGTACCAGCGGGAGGGAGAGGTGACTACGAGCAGTACTTC.

The chain recombines TRBV5-1 with TRBJ2-7, with D possibly matching TRBD2 (5 bases). CDR1 is SGHRS and CDR2 is YFSETQ in the germline V gene. The CDR3 runs 14 residues. The V end lost 6 bases, the J end lost 2 bases, and 15 bases lay between the germline ends. The DNA of the CDR3 is TGCGCCAGCAACAAGGCGGGTCAGACCTACGAGCAGTACTTC. It specifies CASNKAGQTYEQYF. The full variable domain, with the rest looked up from reference TRBV5-1 and TRBJ2-7, is KAGVTQTPRYLIKTRGQQVTLSCSPISGHRSVSWYQQTPGQGLQFLFEYFSETQRNKGNFPGRFSGRQFSNSRSEMNVSTLELGDSALYLCASNKAGQTYEQYFGPGTRLTVT.

The rearrangement uses TRBV11-2 and TRBJ2-5, with 9 bases aligning to TRBD1. V was pared by 4 bases and J by 5 bases, with 5 bases of the junction left unmatched. Germline assignment: CDR1 SGHAT and CDR2 FQNNGV. The CDR3 length is 14 residues. DNA of the CDR3: TGTGCCAGCAGCTCAGGACAGGGGCCGGAGACCCAGTACTTC. This gives the protein CASSSGQGPETQYF.

The chain is built from TRBV7-2 and TRBJ2-7; 8 nucleotides match TRBD2. Germline-derived CDR1 and CDR2 are SGHTA and FQGNSA. The CDR3 spans 15 residues. Trimming removed 5 bases from V and 2 bases from J; junction bases left unmatched: 8. The CDR3 region has the DNA TGTGCCAGCAGCGTACTAGCGGCCTTTACCTACGAGCAGTACTTC. Amino acids: CASSVLAAFTYEQYF.

The V call is TRBV7-9, the J call TRBJ1-2; tentatively, D is TRBD1 (5 bases). Germline V gene sequence: CDR1 SEHNR, CDR2 FQNEAQ (reference sequence). V was pared by 4 bases and J by 7 bases, with 10 bases between. CDR3 length: 12 amino acids. CDR3 protein: CASSSSGPGYTF. The CDR3 DNA sequence: TGTGCCAGCAGCTCCTCGGGACCTGGCTACACCTTC.

The chain uses TRBV14 and TRBJ1-3; D is ambiguous. CDR1 and CDR2 (germline): SGHDN, FVKESK. The CDR3 is made up of 16 amino acids. V was shortened by 4 bases and J by 4 bases, with 17 bases between the two germline ends. In nucleotides, the CDR3 is TGTGCCAGCAGCCCGCGTCTTGGTGGTTGGGGAAACACCATATATTTT. Encoded protein: CASSPRLGGWGNTIYF. The full variable domain, completed using reference TRBV14 and TRBJ1-3, is EAGVTQFPSHSVIEKGQTVTLRCDPISGHDNLYWYRRVMGKEIKFLLHFVKESKQDESGMPNNRFLAERTGGTYSTLKVQPAELEDSGVYFCASSPRLGGWGNTIYFGEGSWLTVV.

The chain is built from TRBV28 and TRBJ1-2; no definite D call. The V and J ends lost 1 base and 0 bases respectively, with 15 bases between them. The CDR3 covers 17 residues. CDR1 and CDR2 (germline): MDHEN, SYDVKM. CDR3 DNA: TGTGCCAGCAGTTTATATAAGCGAGAGCCCACTAACTATGGCTACACCTTC. It yields the protein CASSLYKREPTNYGYTF.

This sequence joins TRBV5-1 and TRBJ2-4, with D perhaps assigned TRBD1 or TRBD2 (5 bases each). With 4 bases removed from V and 8 bases from J, the gap between germline ends came to 22 bases. Germline V gene lookup returns CDR1 SGHRS and CDR2 YFSETQ. This CDR3 comprises 16 residues. The CDR3 DNA is TGCGCCAGCAGCCCTAGTCTCCCGGGACCTTTGGACATTCAGTACTTC. This encodes CASSPSLPGPLDIQYF.

The CDR3 DNA follows: TGTGCCAGCTCCGGAGGGTCGGGTGGCTACACCTTC. Translating gives CASSGGSGGYTF. The chain joins TRBV18 to TRBJ1-2; D remains unclear. The germline CDR1 and CDR2 sequences are KGHSH and LQKENI. Trimming removed 6 bases from V and 7 bases from J, with 12 bases in between. The CDR3 has 12 residues.